Presented here are 16 T cell receptor beta chains from one specimen sequenced in a study of patients and donors after allogeneic stem cell transplantation (dated by TCRdb to between 2020 and 2021). Library preparation used RT-PCR. TCRdb lists the instrument as NextSeq 550. The public reads were run again by TCRdb, first through fastp at Q25 and then through MiXCR, and only productive beta chains were kept. Each CDR3 protein gets just one entry, which takes the most common genes and DNA from the rows behind it. This sample comprises roughly 940,000 distinct CDR3 sequences, about a sixth of them detected only once. The ten largest make up 5.5% to 6.5% of the sample. Sequenced sample: blood, either unsorted or a sorted T cell fraction (not recorded which). The receptors shown here come from a human donor who was either an allogeneic HSCT recipient or a stem cell or donor lymphocyte infusion donor (not recorded which). It is not recorded whose cells these are; they may come from a transplant donor.

This clonotype was detected only a few times. One end of the junction varies from germline; a read error may be responsible. V and J are TRBV6-1 and TRBJ1-1; weak D call: TRBD1 (6 bases). This CDR3 region has 14 residues. In germline, CDR1 is MNHNS, CDR2 SASEGT. CDR3 nucleotides: TGTGCCAGCAGCCCGGACAGAATGAACATTGAAGCTTTCTTT. This gives the protein CASSPDRMNIEAFF.

This chain links TRBV10-3 with TRBJ2-3; weak D call: TRBD1 (6 bases). The CDR3 is made up of 15 amino acids. The V and J ends lost 6 bases and 2 bases respectively, with 15 bases between them. CDR1 is ENHRY and CDR2 is SYGVKD in the germline V gene. The CDR3 sequence: CAISPRGEVTDTQYF. Here the CDR3 DNA reads TGTGCCATCAGCCCCAGGGGCGAGGTCACAGATACGCAGTATTTT.

This clonotype was detected a few times. The chain joins TRBV4-3 to TRBJ2-3; TRBD2 is a possible D gene (5 bases). The CDR3 loop spans 15 amino acids. V lost 2 bases to trimming and J lost 4 bases, with 13 bases between them. Looked up from germline, CDR1 is LGHNA and CDR2 is YSLEER. CDR3 loop: CASSQSRGPADTQYF. The CDR3 DNA sequence: TGCGCCAGCAGCCAATCCCGAGGGCCGGCAGATACGCAGTATTTT.

In this sample, this clonotype turned up many times. The chain is built from TRBV28 and TRBJ1-2, with 7 bases identical to TRBD1. The CDR3 is 13 amino acids. Germline CDR1 MDHEN, CDR2 SYDVKM. The trim removed 6 bases at V and 5 bases at J, leaving 6 bases unmatched. CDR3 residues: CASSPTGRYGYTF. The CDR3 coding sequence is TGTGCCAGCAGCCCGACAGGGAGATATGGCTACACCTTC.

This clonotype has just a few counts. The chain combines TRBV2 with TRBJ2-7, with TRBD2 identical over 14 bases. The CDR3 sequence is 18 residues long. From germline, CDR1 is SNHLY and CDR2 FYNNEI. V lost 4 bases and J lost 6; bases outside the gene matches: 14. CDR3 loop: CASSAEGTSGSLSSEQYF. For the CDR3, the DNA is TGTGCCAGCAGTGCCGAGGGGACTAGCGGGAGTCTAAGCTCCGAGCAGTACTTC. The entire variable domain, with the rest obtained from reference TRBV2 and TRBJ2-7, is as follows: EPEVTQTPSHQVTQMGQEVILRCVPISNHLYFYWYRQILGQKVEFLVSFYNNEISEKSEIFDDQFSVERPDGSNFTLKIRSTKLEDSAMYFCASSAEGTSGSLSSEQYFGPGTRLTVT.

The rearrangement links TRBV5-1 to TRBJ2-1; 8 nucleotides line up with TRBD2. CDR3 length: 16 amino acids. Trimming at V came to 4 bases and at J to 5 bases, leaving 11 bases not matched to a gene. From germline, CDR1 is SGHRS and CDR2 YFSETQ. Written as DNA, the CDR3 is TGCGCCAGCAGCGAGGGCCTTAGCGGGGAGCACAATGAGCAGTTCTTC. Its translation: CASSEGLSGEHNEQFF.

A few counts support this clonotype. This rearrangement joins TRBV20-1 to TRBJ1-2; D not resolved. Per the germline V gene, CDR1 is DFQATT and CDR2 is SNEGSKA (reference sequence). The V end lost 6 bases, the J end lost 0 bases, and 11 bases lay between the germline ends. This CDR3 spans 13 amino acids. CDR3 bases: TGCAGTGCGGTGGGTACTACTAACTATGGCTACACCTTC. Its protein product is CSAVGTTNYGYTF.

This clonotype was found a few times. The chain is built from TRBV13 and TRBJ2-7; no definite D call. The CDR3 totals 11 residues. With 2 bases removed from V and 6 bases from J, the gap between germline ends came to 5 bases. CDR1 and CDR2 (germline): PRHDT, FYEKMQ (reference sequence). The CDR3 region has the DNA TGTGCCAGCAGCTTAATGGCCGAGCAGTACTTC. It codes for CASSLMAEQYF.

This clonotype has only a few counts. The chain carries TRBV12-3 or TRBV12-4 and TRBJ1-3; D not certain. With 3 bases removed from V and 0 bases from J, the gap between germline ends came to 6 bases. The CDR3 loop spans 14 amino acids. This CDR3 is CASSFGYSGNTIYF. CDR3 sequence (DNA): TGTGCCAGCAGTTTTGGATACTCTGGAAACACCATATATTTT.

The CDR3 region has the DNA TGTGCCAGCATCCCACCGGGACTGAGCTCCTACAATGAGCAGTTCTTC. Protein sequence: CASIPPGLSSYNEQFF. The genes are TRBV12-3 or TRBV12-4 and TRBJ2-1; perhaps TRBD2 as D (6 bases). V lost 7 bases to trimming and J lost 0 bases, with 16 bases between them. This CDR3 contains 16 residues.

This clonotype has just a few counts. The chain employs TRBV5-6 and TRBJ1-6; D may be TRBD1 (5 bases). In germline, CDR1 is SGHDT, CDR2 YYEEEE. The CDR3 spans 14 residues. Trimming stripped 3 bases from V and 10 bases from J, with 14 bases between. The CDR3 region is CASSSRRVLSPLHF. CDR3 nucleotide sequence: TGTGCCAGCAGCTCCCGCAGGGTTTTGTCACCCCTCCACTTT.

This clonotype came up many times. This chain connects TRBV7-9 to TRBJ2-1, with D unresolved. Trimming cost V 4 bases and J 5 bases, with 15 bases left between them. Germline V gene sequence: CDR1 SEHNR, CDR2 FQNEAQ (reference sequence). The CDR3 covers 15 residues. CDR3 in amino acids: CASSSASIGNNEQFF. CDR3 coding DNA: TGTGCCAGCAGCTCCGCGAGTATCGGAAACAATGAGCAGTTCTTC.

This clonotype was seen only a few times. The rearrangement links TRBV12-5 to TRBJ2-2, with 8 bases identical to TRBD1. CDR3 size: 17 residues. V dropped 2 bases and J dropped 2; count of bases not matched to a gene: 7. The germline V gene encodes CDR1 LGHNT and CDR2 FRNRAP. In nucleotides, the CDR3 is TGTGCTAGTGGTTTGTCGGGACAGGAATTTAACACCGGGGAGCTGTTTTTT. This sequence encodes CASGLSGQEFNTGELFF.

This clonotype was seen ten or more times. The V call is TRBV5-1, the J call TRBJ1-2; D gene ambiguous. Trimming removed 4 bases at V and 7 bases at J, with 11 bases between. CDR1 SGHRS and CDR2 YFSETQ come from the germline V gene. The CDR3 sequence is 12 residues long. The CDR3 bases are TGCGCCAGCAGCGACGGATGGGGTGGCTACACCTTC. Its protein product is CASSDGWGGYTF.

In this sample, this clonotype turned up a few times. V usage is TRBV29-1 and J usage is TRBJ1-3; unclear D gene. Germline assignment: CDR1 SQVTM and CDR2 ANQGSEA. The CDR3 covers 14 residues. V gave up 6 bases and J gave up 0 bases, with 12 bases separating them. The CDR3 region has the DNA TGCAGCGTAGGAAAAAAGAGCTCTGGAAACACCATATATTTT. This translates into CSVGKKSSGNTIYF. Looking up the rest from reference TRBV29-1 and TRBJ1-3 gives the full variable domain: SAVISQKPSRDICQRGTSLTIQCQVDSQVTMMFWYRQQPGQSLTLIATANQGSEATYESGFVIDKFPISRPNLTFSTLTVSNMSPEDSSIYLCSVGKKSSGNTIYFGEGSWLTVV.

The gene calls are TRBV7-8 and TRBJ1-5; possible D gene TRBD1, 6 bases. Germline CDR1 reads SGHVS; CDR2 reads FQNEAQ. With 3 bases removed from V and 6 bases from J, the gap between germline ends came to 9 bases. The length of the CDR3 is 13 residues. The CDR3 protein is CASSFPGVQPQHF. In nucleotides, the CDR3 is TGTGCCAGCAGCTTCCCAGGGGTTCAGCCCCAGCATTTT.